Reported below is one T cell receptor beta chain. Its target is not known. The CDR3 is 14 amino acids. The V end lost 5 bases, the J end lost 0 bases, and 9 bases lay between the germline ends. Per the germline V gene, CDR1 is SEHNR and CDR2 is FQNEAQ (reference sequence). This record belongs to a study of cytomegalovirus exposure and HLA in healthy donors. The PCR had 60 Vbeta and 13 Jbeta primers. The method was immunoSEQ multiplex PCR; TCRdb's version includes in-frame clones alone and lacks a portion of them. The sample yields more than 150,000 clones, around four fifths seen once. Study results and caveats: TCR beta sequences numbering under 20,000 were associated with HLA alleles at 0.05 false discovery rate in a later analysis. Some TCR beta chains (about 170 of them) were listed as cytomegalovirus-associated. A previous analysis found most TCR beta V segments productive roughly 90% or roughly 30% of the time. Later analysis demonstrated an association between a missense DCLRE1C variant and TCR beta V- and J-gene trimming.

This TCR derives from a man younger than 35 in good health and CMV-seronegative. The chain combines TRBV7-9 with TRBJ2-3; TRBD2 might be the D (6 bases). Sequenced material: PBMCs. CDR3 coding DNA: TGTGCCAGCAGCCACGGGACTAGCACAGATACGCAGTATTTT. Translating it yields CASSHGTSTDTQYF.